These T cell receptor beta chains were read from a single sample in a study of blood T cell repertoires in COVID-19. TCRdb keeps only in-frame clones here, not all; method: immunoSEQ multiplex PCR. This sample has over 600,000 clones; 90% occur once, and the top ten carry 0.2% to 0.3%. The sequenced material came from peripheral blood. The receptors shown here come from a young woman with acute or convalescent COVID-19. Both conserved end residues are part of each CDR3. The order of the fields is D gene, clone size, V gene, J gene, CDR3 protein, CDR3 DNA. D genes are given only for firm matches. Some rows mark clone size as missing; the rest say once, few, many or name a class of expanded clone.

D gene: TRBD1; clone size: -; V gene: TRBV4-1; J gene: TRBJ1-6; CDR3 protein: CASSHVTGINYNSPLHF; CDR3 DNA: TGCGCCAGCAGCCACGTGACAGGGATCAACTATAATTCACCCCTCCACTTT
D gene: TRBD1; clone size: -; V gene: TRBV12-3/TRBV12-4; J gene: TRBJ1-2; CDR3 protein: CASSSGTDYGYTF; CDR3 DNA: TGTGCCAGCAGTTCCGGGACAGACTATGGCTACACCTTC
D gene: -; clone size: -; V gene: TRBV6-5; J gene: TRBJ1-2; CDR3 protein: CASSPTLGTLYGYTF; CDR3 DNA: TGTGCCAGCAGTCCCACTCTCGGGACTCTCTATGGCTACACCTTC
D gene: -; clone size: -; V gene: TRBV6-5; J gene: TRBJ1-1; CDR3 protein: CASSYSNGGGPEAFF; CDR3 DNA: TGTGCCAGCAGTTACTCGAATGGGGGGGGACCTGAAGCTTTCTTT
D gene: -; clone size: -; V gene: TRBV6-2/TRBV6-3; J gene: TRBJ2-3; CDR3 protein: CASSWGRGADTDTQYF; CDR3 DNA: TGTGCCAGCAGTTGGGGACGGGGGGCCGACACAGATACGCAGTATTTT
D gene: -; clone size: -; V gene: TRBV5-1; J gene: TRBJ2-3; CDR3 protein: CASRGQLGTDTQYF; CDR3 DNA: TGCGCCAGCCGAGGACAGCTTGGGACAGATACGCAGTATTTT
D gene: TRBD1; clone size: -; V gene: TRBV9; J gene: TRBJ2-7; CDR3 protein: CASSLTGGREQYF; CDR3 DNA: TGTGCCAGCAGCCTTACAGGGGGTCGCGAGCAGTACTTC
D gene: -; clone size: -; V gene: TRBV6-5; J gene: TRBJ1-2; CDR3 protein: CASSYRSGGKGYTF; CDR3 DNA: TGTGCCAGCAGTTACCGCTCTGGGGGGAAAGGCTACACCTTC
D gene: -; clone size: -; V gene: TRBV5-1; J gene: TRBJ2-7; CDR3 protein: CASSLAPENPGEQYF; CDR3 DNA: TGCGCCAGCAGCTTGGCTCCTGAGAATCCGGGCGAGCAGTACTTC
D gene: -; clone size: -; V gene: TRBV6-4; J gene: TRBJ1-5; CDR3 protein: CASSEVENQPQHF; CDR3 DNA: TGTGCCAGCAGTGAGGTAGAAAATCAGCCCCAGCATTTT
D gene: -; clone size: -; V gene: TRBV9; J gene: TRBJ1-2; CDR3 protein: CASSPGGSYGYTF; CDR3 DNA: TGTGCCAGCAGCCCCGGAGGAAGTTATGGCTACACCTTC
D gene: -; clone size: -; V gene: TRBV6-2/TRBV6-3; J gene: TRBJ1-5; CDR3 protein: CASSHPQTNQPQHF; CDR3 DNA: TGTGCCAGCAGTCATCCTCAGACAAATCAGCCCCAGCATTTT
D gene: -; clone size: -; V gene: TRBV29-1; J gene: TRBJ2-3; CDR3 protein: CSVEAGPVDTQYF; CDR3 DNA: TGCAGCGTTGAGGCAGGCCCAGTCGATACGCAGTATTTT
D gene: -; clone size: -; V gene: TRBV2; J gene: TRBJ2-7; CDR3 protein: CASSEGLFSYEQYF; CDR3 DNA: TGTGCCAGCAGTGAAGGACTCTTCTCATACGAGCAGTACTTC
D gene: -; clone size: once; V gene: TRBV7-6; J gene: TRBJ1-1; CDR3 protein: CASSLAPGQGQAFF; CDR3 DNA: TGTGCCAGCAGCTTAGCGCCCGGACAAGGGCAAGCTTTCTTT
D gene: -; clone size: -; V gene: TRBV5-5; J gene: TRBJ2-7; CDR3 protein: CASRPTLQGYEQYF; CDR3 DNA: TGTGCCAGCAGGCCGACACTCCAGGGGTACGAGCAGTACTTC
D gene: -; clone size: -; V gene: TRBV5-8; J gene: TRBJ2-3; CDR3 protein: CASKGLGADTQYF; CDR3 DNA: TGTGCCAGCAAAGGGTTAGGGGCAGATACGCAGTATTTT
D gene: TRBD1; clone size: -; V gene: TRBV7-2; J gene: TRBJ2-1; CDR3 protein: CASSWTGSNEQFF; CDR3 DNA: TGTGCCAGCAGCTGGACAGGGTCGAATGAGCAGTTCTTC
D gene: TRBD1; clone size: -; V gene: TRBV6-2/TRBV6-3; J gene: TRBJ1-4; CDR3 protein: CASSSGQGNEKLFF; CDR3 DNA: TGTGCCAGCAGCTCGGGACAGGGGAATGAAAAACTGTTTTTT
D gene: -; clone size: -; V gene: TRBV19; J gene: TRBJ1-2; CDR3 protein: CASTVGGLGGYTF; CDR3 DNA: TGTGCCAGCACCGTGGGGGGGTTGGGTGGCTACACCTTC
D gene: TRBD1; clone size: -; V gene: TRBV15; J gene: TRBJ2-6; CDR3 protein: CATRTGSGANVLTF; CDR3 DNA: TGTGCCACCAGGACAGGGTCTGGGGCCAACGTCCTGACTTTC
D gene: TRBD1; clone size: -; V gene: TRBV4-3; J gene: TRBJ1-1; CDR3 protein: CASSPSRDRGSTEAFF; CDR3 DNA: TGCGCCAGCAGCCCGTCCCGGGACAGGGGAAGCACTGAAGCTTTCTTT
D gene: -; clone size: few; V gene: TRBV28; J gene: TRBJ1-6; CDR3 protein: CASSLSGLGNSPLHF; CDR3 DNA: TGTGCCAGCAGTTTATCAGGGCTAGGGAATTCACCCCTCCACTTT
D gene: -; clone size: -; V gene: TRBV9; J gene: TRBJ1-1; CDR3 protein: CASSVDTGMNTEAFF; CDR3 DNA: TGTGCCAGCAGCGTTGACACAGGGATGAACACTGAAGCTTTCTTT
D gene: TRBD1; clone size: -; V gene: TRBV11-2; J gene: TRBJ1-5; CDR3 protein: CASSLIQGNNQPQHF; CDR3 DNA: TGTGCCAGCAGCCTGATACAGGGGAACAATCAGCCCCAGCATTTT
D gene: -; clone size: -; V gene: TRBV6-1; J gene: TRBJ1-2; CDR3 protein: CASSEATGYGYTF; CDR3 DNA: TGTGCCAGCAGTGAAGCAACAGGCTATGGCTACACCTTC
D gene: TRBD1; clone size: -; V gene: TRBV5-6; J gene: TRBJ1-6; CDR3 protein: CASTRRGPRDSPNSPLHF; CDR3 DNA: TGTGCCAGCACCAGGAGAGGTCCGCGGGACAGTCCTAATTCACCCCTCCACTTT
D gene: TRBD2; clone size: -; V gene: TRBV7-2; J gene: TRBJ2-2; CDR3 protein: CASSLVSGGYTGELFF; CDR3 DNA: TGTGCCAGCAGCTTAGTTAGCGGGGGTTACACCGGGGAGCTGTTTTTT
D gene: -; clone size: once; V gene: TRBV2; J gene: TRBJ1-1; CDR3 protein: CASSWSVQGSMNTEAFF; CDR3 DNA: TGTGCCAGCAGTTGGAGCGTACAGGGTTCCATGAACACTGAAGCTTTCTTT
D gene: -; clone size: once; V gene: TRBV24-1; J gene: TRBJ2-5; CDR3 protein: CATSETIETQYF; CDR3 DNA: TGTGCCACCAGTGAGACAATAGAGACCCAGTACTTC
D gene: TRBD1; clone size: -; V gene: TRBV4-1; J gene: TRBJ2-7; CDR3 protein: CASSQGQGQYEQYF; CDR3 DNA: TGCGCCAGCAGCCAAGGACAGGGCCAATACGAGCAGTACTTC
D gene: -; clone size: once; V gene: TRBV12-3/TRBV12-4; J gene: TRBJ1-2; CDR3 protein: CASRETGGYTF; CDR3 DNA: TGTGCCAGCAGGGAGACAGGCGGCTACACCTTC
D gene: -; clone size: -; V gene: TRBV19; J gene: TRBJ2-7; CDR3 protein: CASSISPGKYEQYF; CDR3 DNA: TGTGCCAGTAGTATAAGTCCAGGGAAGTACGAGCAGTACTTC
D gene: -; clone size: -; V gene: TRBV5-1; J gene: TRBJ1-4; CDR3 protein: CASSTRPRVNEKLFF; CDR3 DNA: TGCGCCAGCAGCACAAGACCTCGGGTTAATGAAAAACTGTTTTTT
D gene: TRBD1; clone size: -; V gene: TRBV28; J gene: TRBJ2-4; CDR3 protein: CASSFSGTGLIQYF; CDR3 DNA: TGTGCCAGCAGTTTCTCAGGGACAGGGTTGATTCAGTACTTC
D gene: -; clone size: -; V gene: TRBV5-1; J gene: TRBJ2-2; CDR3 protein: CASSLWLDAGDTGELFF; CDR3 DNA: TGCGCCAGCAGCTTGTGGCTGGACGCCGGGGACACCGGGGAGCTGTTTTTT
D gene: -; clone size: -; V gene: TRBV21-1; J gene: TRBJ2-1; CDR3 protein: CASSRGGRSSYNEQFF; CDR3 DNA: TGTGCCAGCAGCCGGGGGGGGCGGAGCTCCTACAATGAGCAGTTCTTC
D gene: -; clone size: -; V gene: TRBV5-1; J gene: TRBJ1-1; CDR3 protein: CASIIEAFF; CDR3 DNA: TGCGCCAGCATCATTGAAGCTTTCTTT
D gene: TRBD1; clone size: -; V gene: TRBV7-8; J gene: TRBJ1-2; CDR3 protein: CASSLDDRESYGYTF; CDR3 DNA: TGTGCCAGCAGCTTAGATGACAGGGAATCCTATGGCTACACCTTC
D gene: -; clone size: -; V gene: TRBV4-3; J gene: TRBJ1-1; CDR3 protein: CASSVGQGTEAFF; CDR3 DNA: TGCGCCAGCAGCGTTGGTCAGGGCACTGAAGCTTTCTTT
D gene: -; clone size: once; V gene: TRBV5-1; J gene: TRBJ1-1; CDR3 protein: CASSPRQNQGEAFF; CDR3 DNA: TGCGCCAGCTCCCCCAGGCAAAATCAGGGTGAAGCTTTCTTT
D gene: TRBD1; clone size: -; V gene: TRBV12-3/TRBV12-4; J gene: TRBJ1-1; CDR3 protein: CASSSPTGGAFF; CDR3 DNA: TGTGCCAGCAGTTCACCGACAGGGGGTGCTTTCTTT
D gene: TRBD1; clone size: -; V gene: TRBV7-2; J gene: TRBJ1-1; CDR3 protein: CASSPYPRDRGFEAFF; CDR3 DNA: TGTGCCAGCAGCCCCTACCCGAGGGACAGGGGATTTGAAGCTTTCTTT
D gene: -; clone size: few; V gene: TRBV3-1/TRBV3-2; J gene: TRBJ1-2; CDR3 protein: CASSLIILGHNYGYTF; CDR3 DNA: TGTGCCAGCAGCCTTATAATACTGGGACATAACTATGGCTACACCTTC
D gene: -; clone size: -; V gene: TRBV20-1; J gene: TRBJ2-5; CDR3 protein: CSASQDFQETQYF; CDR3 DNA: TGCAGTGCTAGTCAGGACTTCCAAGAGACCCAGTACTTC
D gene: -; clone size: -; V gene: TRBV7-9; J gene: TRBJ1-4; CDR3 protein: CASSQGRGFEKLFF; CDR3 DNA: TGTGCCAGCAGTCAGGGCCGTGGCTTTGAAAAACTGTTTTTT
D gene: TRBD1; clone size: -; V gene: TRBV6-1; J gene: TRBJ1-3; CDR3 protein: CASSDWGTASGNTIYF; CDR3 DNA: TGTGCCAGCAGTGATTGGGGGACAGCCTCTGGAAACACCATATATTTT
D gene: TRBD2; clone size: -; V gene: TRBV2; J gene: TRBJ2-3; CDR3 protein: CATRGVGTDTQYF; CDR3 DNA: TGTGCCACCCGGGGGGTTGGGACAGATACGCAGTATTTT
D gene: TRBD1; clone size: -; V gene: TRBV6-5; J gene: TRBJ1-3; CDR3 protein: CASSPDRGIGNTIYF; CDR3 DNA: TGTGCCAGCAGTCCAGACAGGGGGATTGGAAACACCATATATTTT